The T cell receptor beta chain under discussion was sequenced for a study of cytomegalovirus exposure and HLA in healthy donors. About the research overall: Approximately 170 million T cells yielded 90 million to 130 million unique TCR beta sequences in earlier analysis.

Overall study findings and caveats: Associated with cytomegalovirus, according to the listing, were around 160 TCR beta chains.

Primers included in the PCR were 60 Vbeta and 13 Jbeta primers. Clones were read by immunoSEQ multiplex PCR, and TCRdb kept only the in-frame ones, dropping some. The table includes 80,000 to 100,000 clones, about two thirds detected once. For this clone: The antigen is undetermined.

The CDR3 has 14 amino acids. Germline CDR1 SGHAT, CDR2 FQNNGV. The V end lost 5 bases, the J end lost 3 bases, and 14 bases lay between the germline ends. This clonotype was obtained from a man aged 50 or older in good health and CMV-seronegative. The sequencing sample was made of PBMCs. The genes are TRBV11-2 and TRBJ2-7; D is possibly TRBD2 (5 bases). The CDR3 nucleotides read TGTGCCAGCAGCACACTAGGAGTGGACTACGAGCAGTACTTC. Residues: CASSTLGVDYEQYF.